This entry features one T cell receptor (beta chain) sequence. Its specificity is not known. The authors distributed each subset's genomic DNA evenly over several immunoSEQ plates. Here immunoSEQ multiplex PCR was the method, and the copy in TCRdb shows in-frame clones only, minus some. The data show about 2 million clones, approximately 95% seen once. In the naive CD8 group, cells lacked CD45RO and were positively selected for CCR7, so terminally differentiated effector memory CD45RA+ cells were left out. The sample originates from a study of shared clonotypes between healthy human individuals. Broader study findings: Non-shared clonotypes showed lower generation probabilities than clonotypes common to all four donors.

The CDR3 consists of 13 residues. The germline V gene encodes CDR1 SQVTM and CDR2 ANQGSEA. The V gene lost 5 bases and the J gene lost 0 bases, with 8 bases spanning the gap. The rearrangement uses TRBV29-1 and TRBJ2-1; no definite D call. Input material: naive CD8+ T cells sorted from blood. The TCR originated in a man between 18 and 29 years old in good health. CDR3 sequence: CSVPIRSYNEQFF. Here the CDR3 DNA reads TGCAGCGTTCCCATCCGCTCCTACAATGAGCAGTTCTTC.